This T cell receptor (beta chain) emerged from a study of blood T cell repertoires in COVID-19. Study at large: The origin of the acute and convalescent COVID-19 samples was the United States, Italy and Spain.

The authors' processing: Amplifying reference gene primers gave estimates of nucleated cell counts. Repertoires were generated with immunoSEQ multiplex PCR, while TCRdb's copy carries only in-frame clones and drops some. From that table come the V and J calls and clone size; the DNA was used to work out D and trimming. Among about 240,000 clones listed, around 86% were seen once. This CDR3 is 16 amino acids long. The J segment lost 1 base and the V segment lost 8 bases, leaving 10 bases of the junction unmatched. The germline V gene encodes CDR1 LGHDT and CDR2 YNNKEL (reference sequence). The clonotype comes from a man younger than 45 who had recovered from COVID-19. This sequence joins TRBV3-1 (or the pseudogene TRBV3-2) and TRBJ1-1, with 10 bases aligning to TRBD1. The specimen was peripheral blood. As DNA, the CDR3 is TGTGCCAGCGGGGGGACAGGGGCGTCCCGGAACACTGAAGCTTTCTTT. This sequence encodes CASGGTGASRNTEAFF.